This T cell receptor beta chain was recorded in a study of blood T cells in healthy people across ages (dated by TCRdb to between 2015 and 2017). Concerning the study at large: In model experiments, roughly one uniquely barcoded TCR beta cDNA molecule per two T cells was captured by template switching. Donors were grouped into four age groups: young (average roughly 17 years), middle-aged (over 35), aged (roughly 62) and long-lived (82). To avoid experimental bias, donors of different ages were randomly spread across the sequencing lanes. To track age-related changes in TCR beta repertoire diversity, the study relied on deep sequencing normalized with unique cDNA molecular identifiers. For two donors (one aged 18 to 30 and one aged 80 or older), the study analyzed two additional independent replicas of 1 million unique cDNA reads from the same blood draw. The research as a whole found: Total diversity estimates from one million sequenced T cells were considered lower bounds and underestimates. Observed TCR beta diversity per million T cells fell roughly linearly with age, and a significant reduction was already apparent by age about 36. Bulk unsorted PBMC profiling prevented conclusive comparison of naive and antigen-experienced compartments. Compared with the aged group, the long-lived group had more naive CD4+ T cells, fewer expanded clones and increased TCR diversity, suggesting age selection. The percentage of naive T cells measured by flow cytometry correlated strongly with observed TCR beta diversity. The CMV infection status of donors was not known, potentially confounding age-related changes in expanded clonotypes.

As regards this clonotype: Its antigen is unknown. The input lacks base qualities; no much larger clone sits a single base away.

Systemically healthy Caucasian individuals from Russia, 39 in total and aged about 6 to 95 years, were included as donors. Approximately 10 milliliters of peripheral blood were collected from each donor into EDTA-treated Vacutainer tubes. Ficoll-Paque density-gradient centrifugation was used to isolate PBMCs, with at least 7 million per sample. Trizol reagent was used to extract total RNA from the PBMCs, yielding at least 5.5 micrograms per sample. For every donor, flow cytometry on a PBMC aliquot measured the percentage of naive CD45RAhigh/CD27high T cells. The library was made by 5' RACE. The data were produced on an Illumina HiSeq 2500. The second PCR ran for roughly 7 to 11 cycles and used a J-beta primer mix along with a sample-barcoded 5' primer. A template-switch 5' adaptor carrying 12 random nucleotides introduced a unique molecular identifier onto each TCR beta cDNA molecule. Each sample yielded at least 2.5 million CDR3-containing paired-end reads. First-strand cDNA synthesis was performed from all RNA using the Mint cDNA synthesis kit, with priming by a TRBC-specific oligonucleotide. Following uracil-DNA glycosylase treatment, all cDNA underwent a first 18-cycle PCR with the universal primers M1SS and BC2_uni_R. Per the authors' processing: Normalization of each sample was performed by random selection of 1 million high-quality reads, each carrying a distinct molecular identifier. Reads sharing molecular identifiers were discarded rather than binned into consensus sequences. CDR3 identification, clonotype clustering and error correction used MiTCR with a Q25 quality threshold and the strictest error-elimination algorithm. A nonparametric unseen species model with Euler transformation was used to estimate a lower bound on total TCR beta diversity. The raw public reads went through TCRdb reprocessing: fastp at Q25, MiXCR clone calling, in-frame beta chains kept. A single entry per CDR3 protein holds the most common genes and DNA from its merged rows. The V and J calls were not made by the authors but by TCRdb's processing. This sample has 910,000 or so distinct CDR3 sequences in its table, and 45% to 60% of those were observed once. The top ten hold roughly 23% of the sample.

V is pruned by 10 bases and J by 0 bases, leaving 10 bases of the junction without a gene match. The germline V gene sets CDR1 to MDHEN and CDR2 to SYDVKM. The CDR3, from cysteine to phenylalanine, totals 16 residues. Of the read, only the CDR3 DNA is kept; its 48 bases are in frame from base 1. Recombination connected TRBV28 to TRBJ2-4; the junction holds 9 bases that match TRBD2. The TCR was taken from a woman in her fifties or sixties in good health. Material for sequencing was blood. The CDR3 loop reads CAIEGREGLAKNIQYF. The nucleotide sequence is given as TGTGCCATCGAGGGGCGGGAGGGACTAGCCAAAAACATTCAGTACTTC.